The 30 T cell receptor beta chains in this list originate from one sample, sequenced in a study of T-cell memory formation after mild COVID-19. TCRdb processed the 5' RACE reads anew with MiXCR; each CDR3 protein has one entry. This sample has 550,000 to 600,000 distinct CDR3 sequences, with roughly 21% found just once. The material sequenced was PBMCs or a T cell subset sorted from them (not recorded which). These receptors came from an adult woman who had mild COVID-19 (a few samples of this study predate the infection). Cell type and time point are not known.

This clonotype was detected only a few times. The J gene is TRBJ2-2, the V gene TRBV5-6; weak D call: TRBD2 (5 bases). V lost 4 bases, J lost 0 bases, and 7 bases lay in between. The length of the CDR3 is 14 residues. The germline CDR1 and CDR2 sequences are SGHDT and YYEEEE. CDR3 protein: CASSTGTNTGELFF. CDR3 in DNA: TGTGCCAGCAGCACCGGGACGAACACCGGGGAGCTGTTTTTT.

The chain has TRBV7-3 and TRBJ1-5; weak D call: TRBD1 (5 bases). Germline values: CDR1 SGHTA, CDR2 FQGTGA. V lost 5 bases and J lost 5, with 19 bases in between. The CDR3 runs to 16 residues. CDR3 DNA sequence: TGTGCCAGCAGCCCGCGATGGGGCAGTTTCGATCAGCCCCAGCATTTT. Translation gives CASSPRWGSFDQPQHF.

The chain couples TRBV3-1 to TRBJ2-6; D possibly uses TRBD1 or TRBD2 (5 bases each). Germline CDR1 reads LGHDT; CDR2 reads YNNKEL (reference sequence). V gave up 5 bases and J gave up 14 bases, with 16 bases separating them. The CDR3 has 13 residues. The CDR3 region has the DNA TGTGCCAGCAGCAACCGGGACGGCCCCCTCCTGACTTTC. It specifies CASSNRDGPLLTF. The full variable domain, rest sourced from reference TRBV3-1 and TRBJ2-6, is DTAVSQTPKYLVTQMGNDKSIKCEQNLGHDTMYWYKQDSKKFLKIMFSYNNKELIINETVPNRFSPKSPDKAHLNLHINSLELGDSAVYFCASSNRDGPLLTFGAGSRLTVL.

This chain links TRBV7-2 with TRBJ2-3, with D uncertain. Germline V gene sequence: CDR1 SGHTA, CDR2 FQGNSA. V was clipped by 0 bases and J by 6 bases, with 7 bases between them. This CDR3 comprises 13 residues. The CDR3 loop is CASSLALDDTQYF. CDR3 DNA sequence: TGTGCCAGCAGCTTAGCCTTAGACGATACGCAGTATTTT.

This clonotype was observed a few times. This chain joins TRBV14 and TRBJ2-5; D is uncertain. This CDR3 region has 13 residues. V lost 6 bases to trimming and J lost 2 bases, with 10 bases between them. Per germline, CDR1 SGHDN and CDR2 FVKESK. For the CDR3, the DNA is TGTGCCAGCAGTCCTATCAGGCAAGAGACCCAGTACTTC. As protein: CASSPIRQETQYF.

This clonotype turned up a few times. V usage is TRBV30 and J usage is TRBJ2-1, with D unresolved. V was clipped by 3 bases and J by 7 bases, with 10 bases between them. Germline values: CDR1 GTSNPN, CDR2 SVGIG (reference sequence). CDR3 length equals 12 residues. CDR3 nucleotide sequence: TGTGCCTGGAGCGAACTGTGGAATGAGCAGTTCTTC. Amino acids: CAWSELWNEQFF.

This chain joins TRBV7-2 and TRBJ2-3; D is unresolved. The V gene lost 1 base and the J gene lost 2 bases, with 7 bases spanning the gap. The V gene's germline CDR1 is SGHTA and CDR2 FQGNSA. The CDR3 spans 14 residues. CDR3 loop: CASSLVLITDTQYF. The CDR3 coding sequence is TGTGCCAGCAGCTTAGTACTCATCACAGATACGCAGTATTTT.

This rearrangement joins TRBV7-6 to TRBJ2-3; D call uncertain. The CDR3 consists of 16 residues. CDR1 is SGHVS, CDR2 FNYEAQ, per germline. The ends were cut back, 5 bases at V and 2 bases at J, with 17 bases in the middle. The CDR3, as DNA: TGTGCCAGCAGCCCCTCGGATCGCGGCCTCACAGATACGCAGTATTTT. The encoded protein is CASSPSDRGLTDTQYF.

This clonotype has a handful of counts. J is TRBJ2-7 and V is TRBV20-1; the match to TRBD2 covers 10 bases. CDR3 length: 16 residues. The germline V gene encodes CDR1 DFQATT and CDR2 SNEGSKA (reference sequence). V lost 6 bases, J lost 0 bases, and 11 bases stayed unmatched. CDR3 nucleotides: TGCAGTGCCGTCGGGGCTAGCGGGAGTGGCTCCTACGAGCAGTACTTC. This codes for CSAVGASGSGSYEQYF.

The rearrangement links TRBV2 to TRBJ1-5, with no clear D. CDR1 is SNHLY and CDR2 is FYNNEI in the germline V gene. The V and J ends lost 8 bases and 2 bases respectively, with 10 bases between them. The CDR3 sequence is 13 residues long. The CDR3 region has the DNA TGTGCCAGCGGAAGAGATGGCAATCAGCCCCAGCATTTT. Translating it yields CASGRDGNQPQHF. Based on the CDR3 plus reference TRBV2 and TRBJ1-5, the full variable domain is EPEVTQTPSHQVTQMGQEVILRCVPISNHLYFYWYRQILGQKVEFLVSFYNNEISEKSEIFDDQFSVERPDGSNFTLKIRSTKLEDSAMYFCASGRDGNQPQHFGDGTRLSIL.

This clonotype has only a few counts. The gene calls are TRBV20-1 and TRBJ1-6; a weak D match, TRBD1 (6 bases). The V end was cut by 0 bases, the J end by 10 bases, with 19 bases between. The CDR3 contains 16 residues. Per the germline V gene, CDR1 is DFQATT and CDR2 is SNEGSKA (reference sequence). CDR3 sequence: CSAREAQGFGDSPLHF. The CDR3 region has the DNA TGCAGTGCTAGAGAGGCCCAGGGGTTTGGGGACTCACCCCTCCACTTT.

Only a few counts were recorded for this clonotype. This sequence joins TRBV20-1 and TRBJ2-7, with TRBD1 matching over 8 bases. CDR1 and CDR2 (germline): DFQATT, SNEGSKA (reference sequence). The V and J ends lost 5 bases and 3 bases, in that order; junction bases with no gene match: 6. The CDR3 consists of 13 residues. The CDR3 region has the DNA TGCAGTGCTCGGGACAGGCCTGACTACGAGCAGTACTTC. Translated, it gives CSARDRPDYEQYF.

This clonotype was recorded a few times. CDR3 residues: CSASPGVGGYTF. For the CDR3, the DNA is TGCAGTGCTAGTCCAGGGGTTGGTGGCTACACCTTC. This rearrangement joins TRBV20-1 to TRBJ1-2; possible D gene TRBD1, 6 bases. CDR3 size: 12 residues. The V gene's germline CDR1 is DFQATT and CDR2 SNEGSKA (reference sequence). V was shortened by 3 bases and J by 7 bases, with 12 bases between the two germline ends.

This clonotype was counted only a few times. V and J are TRBV6-6 and TRBJ1-2; 7 bases match TRBD1. The CDR3 is 13 residues long. Germline V CDR1 and CDR2: MNHNY, SVGAGI (reference sequence). V was pared by 5 bases and J by 8 bases, with 8 bases of the junction left unmatched. The CDR3 reads CASSKQGMGGYTF. Here the CDR3 DNA reads TGTGCCAGCAGTAAACAGGGGATGGGCGGCTACACCTTC.

Ten or more counts support this clonotype. V gene TRBV6-2 or TRBV6-3 combines with J gene TRBJ1-1; tentative D call: TRBD1 (6 bases). Germline V gives CDR1 MNHEY, CDR2 SVGEGT. Trimming stripped 2 bases from V and 4 bases from J, with 26 bases between. The CDR3 covers 19 residues. CDR3: CASSYASKTGIGGGTEAFF. The DNA for the CDR3 is TGTGCCAGCAGTTACGCCAGCAAAACAGGGATTGGGGGCGGCACTGAAGCTTTCTTT.

This clonotype was found a few times. The chain carries TRBV27 and TRBJ2-7, with TRBD2 matching 10 bases. CDR3 length equals 14 residues. Germline lookup yields CDR1 MNHEY and CDR2 SMNVEV (reference sequence). V lost 5 bases and J lost 6; bases outside the gene matches: 7. CDR3 sequence reads: CASSISGGASEQYF. CDR3 nucleotide sequence: TGTGCCAGCAGTATCAGCGGGGGGGCCTCCGAGCAGTACTTC.

This chain uses TRBV3-1 with TRBJ2-1; D is unclear. V was shortened by 4 bases and J by 5 bases, with 18 bases between the two germline ends. This CDR3 is built from 16 residues. CDR1 and CDR2 from the germline V gene are LGHDT and YNNKEL (reference sequence). The DNA of the CDR3 is TGTGCCAGCAGCCCCGAGACACCCGTGCGCAACAATGAGCAGTTCTTC. This translates into CASSPETPVRNNEQFF.

This clonotype was counted between two and nine times. This chain uses TRBV18 with TRBJ2-3; D is unresolved. The V gene lost 5 bases and the J gene lost 8 bases, with 11 bases spanning the gap. Germline V gene data show CDR1 as KGHSH and CDR2 as LQKENI. This CDR3 comprises 12 residues. This CDR3 is CASSFLEATQYF. CDR3 DNA sequence: TGTGCCAGCTCATTTCTAGAAGCTACGCAGTATTTT.

This clonotype was seen a few times. The rearrangement uses TRBV5-5 and TRBJ2-5; the D is unclear. CDR1 is SGHKS and CDR2 is YYEKEE in the germline V gene (reference sequence). V gave up 1 base and J gave up 5 bases, with 6 bases separating them. The CDR3 is made up of 12 amino acids. This CDR3 is CASSLSLETQYF. The CDR3 region has the DNA TGTGCCAGCAGCTTGAGTTTGGAGACCCAGTACTTC. The full variable domain, its missing parts supplied by reference TRBV5-5 and TRBJ2-5, is DAGVTQSPTHLIKTRGQQVTLRCSPISGHKSVSWYQQVLGQGPQFIFQYYEKEERGRGNFPDRFSARQFPNYSSELNVNALLLGDSALYLCASSLSLETQYFGPGTRLLVL.

The rearrangement joins TRBV30 to TRBJ2-2; TRBD2 is a possible D gene (5 bases). This CDR3 contains 11 residues. Germline V gene sequence: CDR1 GTSNPN, CDR2 SVGIG (reference sequence). V lost 3 bases, J lost 6 bases, and 5 bases lay in between. The CDR3 sequence is CAWRGAGELFF. The CDR3 region has the DNA TGTGCCTGGAGGGGAGCCGGGGAGCTGTTTTTT.

This clonotype was detected ten times or more. The chain links TRBV5-1 to TRBJ2-3; 9 bases fit TRBD2. The CDR3 is 14 residues long. The germline gives CDR1 SGHRS, CDR2 YFSETQ. V shed 3 bases and J 1 base; nucleotides not matched to a gene: 0. CDR3 DNA: TGCGCCAGCAGCTCTAGCGGGGGCACAGATACGCAGTATTTT. Protein product: CASSSSGGTDTQYF.

CDR3 protein: CAWSLMGNEQFF. CDR3 nucleotides: TGTGCCTGGAGTTTAATGGGCAATGAGCAGTTCTTC. The chain couples TRBV30 to TRBJ2-1, with no clear D. The CDR3 covers 12 residues. From germline, CDR1 is GTSNPN and CDR2 SVGIG (reference sequence). The ends were cut back, 2 bases at V and 6 bases at J, with 8 bases in the middle.

This clonotype was recorded a few times. J is TRBJ2-1 and V is TRBV18; 7 bases match TRBD2. CDR3 size: 15 residues. From germline, CDR1 is KGHSH and CDR2 LQKENI. Trimming cost V 1 base and J 6 bases; bases outside gene matches: 6. The CDR3 loop reads CASSPQRGGGNEQFF. The CDR3, as DNA: TGTGCCAGCTCACCACAGCGGGGTGGGGGCAATGAGCAGTTCTTC.

The gene calls are TRBV24-1 and TRBJ2-1; D possibly corresponds to TRBD2 (6 bases). The CDR3 is 16 residues long. The V and J ends lost 4 bases and 3 bases respectively, with 15 bases between them. The germline V gene has CDR1 KGHDR and CDR2 SFDVKD. The CDR3 loop is CATSEVGRARYNEQFF. The CDR3 region has the DNA TGTGCCACCAGTGAGGTCGGGAGAGCCCGCTACAATGAGCAGTTCTTC.

The chain carries TRBV12-3 or TRBV12-4 and TRBJ1-2; the match to TRBD1 covers 7 bases. The CDR3 is 15 residues long. The junction had 11 bases not matched to a gene; V was cut back by 5 bases and J by 5 bases. CDR3 in DNA: TGTGCCAGCAGTGCCCTGGGGACAGCTGGGTATGGCTACACCTTC. This encodes CASSALGTAGYGYTF.

This chain links TRBV20-1 with TRBJ1-1, with 10 bases lining up with TRBD1. The V and J ends lost 7 bases and 6 bases, in that order; junction bases with no gene match: 8. The CDR3 has 13 amino acids. The V gene's germline CDR1 is DFQATT and CDR2 SNEGSKA (reference sequence). CDR3 region: CSGNRDRGAEAFF. The DNA of the CDR3 is TGCAGTGGGAACCGGGACAGGGGCGCTGAAGCTTTCTTT.

This chain uses TRBV2 with TRBJ1-5, with 7 bases fitting TRBD1. The V and J ends lost 10 bases and 4 bases, in that order; junction bases with no gene match: 7. Germline assignment: CDR1 SNHLY and CDR2 FYNNEI. The CDR3 is 13 residues long. CDR3 loop: CATTGFLNQPQHF. The CDR3 region has the DNA TGTGCCACGACAGGGTTCCTTAATCAGCCCCAGCATTTT.

J is TRBJ1-1 and V is TRBV6-2 or TRBV6-3; 10 nucleotides match TRBD1. This CDR3 contains 14 residues. From germline, CDR1 is MNHEY and CDR2 SVGEGT. Trimming removed 5 bases from V and 0 bases from J; junction bases left unmatched: 0. Here the CDR3 DNA reads TGTGCCAGCAGTGGACAGGGGGTGAACACTGAAGCTTTCTTT. It is translated as CASSGQGVNTEAFF.

This clonotype has just a few counts. The V call is TRBV6-1, the J call TRBJ2-3; 11 bases fit TRBD2. The CDR3 totals 16 residues. Germline V CDR1 and CDR2: MNHNS, SASEGT. With V trimmed by 4 bases and J by 3 bases, 6 bases remained unmatched. The CDR3 DNA reads as TGTGCCAGCAGTGCCCTAGCGGGGGGCCCTACAGATACGCAGTATTTT. Its translation is CASSALAGGPTDTQYF.

This clonotype showed up just a few times. The chain carries TRBV13 and TRBJ2-1; no definite D call. CDR3 size: 15 residues. The germline V and J ends were trimmed by 1 base and 8 bases, with 15 bases remaining between them. In germline, CDR1 is PRHDT, CDR2 FYEKMQ (reference sequence). CDR3 nucleotide sequence: TGTGCCAGCAGCTTAGTCGGCCCGACGGGCGATGAGCAGTTCTTC. It specifies CASSLVGPTGDEQFF.